This record concerns one TCR beta chain sequence. The antigen is not known. This record comes from a study of post-analysis software for immune sequencing data. Study-wide background: Included among the disease courses, which were recorded for the cohort, were relapsing-remitting, secondary progressive and progressive-relapsing multiple sclerosis.

TCR beta cDNA libraries had unique molecular identifiers. The T cell input of roughly 0.95 to 11 million gave approximately 460,000 cDNA molecules. One entry per CDR3 protein, called by TCRdb with MiXCR from the PCR reads. Of hundreds of thousands of distinct CDR3 sequences in the sample, 30% were seen once. This CDR3 region has 15 residues. CDR1 is SGHRS, CDR2 YFSETQ, per germline. Trimming pared 3 bases from V and 1 base from J, leaving 13 bases between. Study-level findings and limits: When patients were compared with controls, about 5 TRBV segments were more frequent, TRBV5-6, TRBV5-1 and TRBV20-1 among them.

V usage is TRBV5-1 and J usage is TRBJ2-5; either TRBD1 or TRBD2 may supply D (5 bases each). The clonotype was recovered from a girl between 5 and 17 years old with multiple sclerosis. What was sequenced was blood. The CDR3 protein is CASSSGRRTQETQYF. CDR3 in DNA: TGCGCCAGCAGCTCGGGGCGACGGACCCAAGAGACCCAGTACTTC.